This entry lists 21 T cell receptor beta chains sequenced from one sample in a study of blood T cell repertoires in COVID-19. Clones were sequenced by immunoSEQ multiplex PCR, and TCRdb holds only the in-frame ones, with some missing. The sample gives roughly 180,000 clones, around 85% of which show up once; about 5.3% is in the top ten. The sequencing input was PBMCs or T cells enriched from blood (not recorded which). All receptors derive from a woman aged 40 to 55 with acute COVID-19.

The CDR3 bases are TGTGCCAGTAGTATCTACGGGACAGGCCTGAACACCGGGGAGCTGTTTTTT. Protein sequence: CASSIYGTGLNTGELFF. The chain combines TRBV19 with TRBJ2-2; 8 positions agree with TRBD1. This CDR3 is 17 amino acids long. Trimming at V came to 3 bases and at J to 1 base, leaving 7 bases not matched to a gene. Germline CDR1 reads LNHDA; CDR2 reads SQIVND (reference sequence).

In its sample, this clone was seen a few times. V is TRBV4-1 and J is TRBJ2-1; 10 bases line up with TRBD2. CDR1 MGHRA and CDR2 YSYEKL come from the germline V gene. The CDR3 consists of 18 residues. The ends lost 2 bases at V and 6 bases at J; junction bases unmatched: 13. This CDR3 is CASSQHASGRAPSNEQFF. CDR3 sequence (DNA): TGCGCCAGCAGCCAACACGCTAGCGGGAGAGCCCCCAGCAATGAGCAGTTCTTC.

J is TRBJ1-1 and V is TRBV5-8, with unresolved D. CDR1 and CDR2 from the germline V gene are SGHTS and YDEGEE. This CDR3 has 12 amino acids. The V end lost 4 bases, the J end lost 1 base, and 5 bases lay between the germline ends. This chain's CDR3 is CASSPRNTEAFF. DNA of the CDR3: TGTGCCAGCAGCCCCAGGAACACTGAAGCTTTCTTT.

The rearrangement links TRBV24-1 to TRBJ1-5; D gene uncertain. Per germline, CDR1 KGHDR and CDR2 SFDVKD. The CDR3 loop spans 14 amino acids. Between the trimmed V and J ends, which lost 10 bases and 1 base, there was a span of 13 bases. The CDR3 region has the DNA TGTGCCACGGGAGACATCCTAAGCAATCAGCCCCAGCATTTT. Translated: CATGDILSNQPQHF.

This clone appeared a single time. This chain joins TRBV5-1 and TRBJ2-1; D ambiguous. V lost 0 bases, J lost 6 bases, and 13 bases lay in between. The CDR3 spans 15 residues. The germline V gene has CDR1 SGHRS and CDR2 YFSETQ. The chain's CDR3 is CASSLVPLRGNEQFF. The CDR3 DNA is TGCGCCAGCAGCTTGGTCCCTCTCAGAGGCAATGAGCAGTTCTTC.

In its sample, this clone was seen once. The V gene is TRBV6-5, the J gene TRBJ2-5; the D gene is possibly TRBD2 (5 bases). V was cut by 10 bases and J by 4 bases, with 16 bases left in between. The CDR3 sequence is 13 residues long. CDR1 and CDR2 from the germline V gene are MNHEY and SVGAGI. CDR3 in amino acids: CATGLALPETQYF. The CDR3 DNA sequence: TGTGCCACCGGACTTGCTCTCCCAGAGACCCAGTACTTC.

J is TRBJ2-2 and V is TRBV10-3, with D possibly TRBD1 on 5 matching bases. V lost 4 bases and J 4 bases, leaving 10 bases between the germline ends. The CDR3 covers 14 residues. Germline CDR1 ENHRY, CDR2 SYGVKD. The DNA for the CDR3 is TGTGCCATCAGTGGGCAGGGTATCACCGGGGAGCTGTTTTTT. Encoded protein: CAISGQGITGELFF.

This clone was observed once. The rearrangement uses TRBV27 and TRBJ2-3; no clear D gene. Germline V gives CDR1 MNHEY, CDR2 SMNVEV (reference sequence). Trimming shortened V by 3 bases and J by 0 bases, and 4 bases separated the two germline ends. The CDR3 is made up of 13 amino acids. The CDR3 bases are TGTGCCAGCAGTTTTAGTAGCACAGATACGCAGTATTTT. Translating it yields CASSFSSTDTQYF.

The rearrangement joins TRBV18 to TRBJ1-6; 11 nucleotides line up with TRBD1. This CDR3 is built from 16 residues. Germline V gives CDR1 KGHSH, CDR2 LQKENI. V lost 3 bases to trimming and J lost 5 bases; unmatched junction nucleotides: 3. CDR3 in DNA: TGTGCCAGCTCACCTGGGACAGGGGGTGATAATTCACCCCTCCACTTT. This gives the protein CASSPGTGGDNSPLHF.

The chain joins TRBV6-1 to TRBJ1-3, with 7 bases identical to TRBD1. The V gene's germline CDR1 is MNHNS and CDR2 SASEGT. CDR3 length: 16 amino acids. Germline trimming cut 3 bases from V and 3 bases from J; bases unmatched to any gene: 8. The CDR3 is CASSDLGTADGNTIYF. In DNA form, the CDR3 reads TGTGCCAGCAGTGACCTGGGGACAGCGGATGGAAACACCATATATTTT.

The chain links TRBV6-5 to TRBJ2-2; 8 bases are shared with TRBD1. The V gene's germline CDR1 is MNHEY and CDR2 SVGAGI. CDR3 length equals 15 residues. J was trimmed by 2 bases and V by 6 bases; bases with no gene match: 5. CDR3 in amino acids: CASRSTGANTGELFF. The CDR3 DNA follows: TGTGCCAGCAGATCGACAGGGGCAAACACCGGGGAGCTGTTTTTT.

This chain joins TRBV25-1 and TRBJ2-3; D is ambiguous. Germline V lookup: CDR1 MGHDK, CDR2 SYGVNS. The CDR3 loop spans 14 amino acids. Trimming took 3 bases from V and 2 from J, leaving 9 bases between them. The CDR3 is CASSDPSYTDTQYF. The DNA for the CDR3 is TGTGCCAGCAGTGATCCTTCGTACACAGATACGCAGTATTTT.

CDR3 amino acids: CATLPGQRNTEAFF. CDR3 bases: TGTGCCACCTTACCGGGACAGAGGAACACTGAAGCTTTCTTT. V gene TRBV7-9 combines with J gene TRBJ1-1; 7 positions match TRBD1. The CDR3 is 14 amino acids. The germline CDR1 and CDR2 sequences are SEHNR and FQNEAQ (reference sequence). Trimming took 10 bases from V and 1 from J; bases not matched to a gene: 9.

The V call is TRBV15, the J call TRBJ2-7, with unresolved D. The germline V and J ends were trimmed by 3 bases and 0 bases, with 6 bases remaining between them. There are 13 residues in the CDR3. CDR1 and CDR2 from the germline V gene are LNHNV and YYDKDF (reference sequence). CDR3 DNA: TGTGCCACCAGCAGCGACATCTCCTACGAGCAGTACTTC. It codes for CATSSDISYEQYF.

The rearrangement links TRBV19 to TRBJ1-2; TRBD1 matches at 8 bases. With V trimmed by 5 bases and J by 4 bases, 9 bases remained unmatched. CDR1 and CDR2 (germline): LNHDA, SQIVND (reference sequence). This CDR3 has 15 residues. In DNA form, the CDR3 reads TGTGCCAGTAGTGATCAGGGGGCATCGGCCTATGGCTACACCTTC. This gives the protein CASSDQGASAYGYTF.

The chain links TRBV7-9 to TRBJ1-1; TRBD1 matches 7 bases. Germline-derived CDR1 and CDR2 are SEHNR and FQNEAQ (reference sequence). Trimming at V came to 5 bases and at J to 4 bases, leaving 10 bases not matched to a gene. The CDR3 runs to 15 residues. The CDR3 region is CASSPRTGSATEAFF. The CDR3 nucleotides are TGTGCCAGCAGCCCACGGACAGGCTCGGCCACTGAAGCTTTCTTT.

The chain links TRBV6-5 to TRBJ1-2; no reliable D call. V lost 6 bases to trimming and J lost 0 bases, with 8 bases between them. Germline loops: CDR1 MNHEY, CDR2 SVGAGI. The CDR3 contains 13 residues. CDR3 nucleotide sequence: TGTGCCAGCAGCCCCAACACTAACTATGGCTACACCTTC. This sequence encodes CASSPNTNYGYTF.

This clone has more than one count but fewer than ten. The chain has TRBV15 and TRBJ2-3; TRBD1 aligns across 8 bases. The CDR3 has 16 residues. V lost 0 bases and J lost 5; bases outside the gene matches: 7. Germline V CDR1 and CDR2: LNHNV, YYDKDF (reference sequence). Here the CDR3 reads CATSRDPGTGGDTQYF. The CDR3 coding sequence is TGTGCCACCAGCAGAGATCCTGGGACAGGAGGAGATACGCAGTATTTT.

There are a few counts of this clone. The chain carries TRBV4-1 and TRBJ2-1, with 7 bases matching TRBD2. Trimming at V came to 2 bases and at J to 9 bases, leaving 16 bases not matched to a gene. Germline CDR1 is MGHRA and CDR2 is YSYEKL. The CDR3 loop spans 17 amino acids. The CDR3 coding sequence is TGCGCCAGCAGCCAACCGGGACTACCCGGTTCGATGGGTGAGCAGTTCTTC. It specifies CASSQPGLPGSMGEQFF.

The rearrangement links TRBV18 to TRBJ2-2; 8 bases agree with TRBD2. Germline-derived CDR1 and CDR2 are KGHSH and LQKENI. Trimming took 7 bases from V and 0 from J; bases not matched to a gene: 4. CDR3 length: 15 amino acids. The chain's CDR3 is CASYSGITNTGELFF. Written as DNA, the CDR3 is TGTGCCAGCTATAGCGGGATTACGAACACCGGGGAGCTGTTTTTT.

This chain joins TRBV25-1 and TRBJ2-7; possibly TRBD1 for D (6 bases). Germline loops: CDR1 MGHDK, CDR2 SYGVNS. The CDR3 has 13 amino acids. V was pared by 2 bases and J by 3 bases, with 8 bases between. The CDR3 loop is CASSETDSYEQYF. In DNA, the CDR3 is TGTGCCAGCAGTGAAACGGACAGCTACGAGCAGTACTTC.